This TCR beta chain was recovered during a study of a mutant IDH1 vaccine in newly diagnosed glioma. The germline V and J ends were trimmed by 1 base and 2 bases, with 10 bases remaining between them. The CDR3 covers 15 residues. The V gene's germline CDR1 is SGHRS and CDR2 YFSETQ. On this clone: Its specificity is not known.

TCRdb's copy holds only in-frame clones and misses some; the assay was immunoSEQ multiplex PCR. The repertoire includes about 46,000 clones, over 80% of them detected once, and roughly 2.4% sits in the top ten. Time point specified: week 35, safety follow-up. Each dose of the vaccine consisted of 300 ug of mutant IDH1 20-mer peptide, with topical imiquimod. The sequence was collected from a man aged 45-60 years with glioma. This chain connects TRBV5-1 to TRBJ2-1, with D possibly being TRBD2 (7 bases). The source was PBMCs, collected from a glioma patient whose treatment included an IDH1 peptide vaccine. As DNA, the CDR3 is TGCGCCAGCAGCTTGACGGGGGGCACCTACAATGAGCAGTTCTTC. It specifies CASSLTGGTYNEQFF.